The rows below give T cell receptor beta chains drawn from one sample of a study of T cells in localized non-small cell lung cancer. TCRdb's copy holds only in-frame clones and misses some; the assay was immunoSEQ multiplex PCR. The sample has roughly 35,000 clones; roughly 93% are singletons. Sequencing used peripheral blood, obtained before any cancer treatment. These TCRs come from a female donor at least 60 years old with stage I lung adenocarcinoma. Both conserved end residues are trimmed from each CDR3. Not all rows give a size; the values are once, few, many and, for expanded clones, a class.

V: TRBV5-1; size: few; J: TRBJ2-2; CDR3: ASSKGGGSTGELF
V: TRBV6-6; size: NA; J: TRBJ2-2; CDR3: ASSYKQGPGELF
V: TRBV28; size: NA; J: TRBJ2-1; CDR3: ASSPGLEGF
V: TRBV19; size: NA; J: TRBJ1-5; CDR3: ASSMGTGGGQPQH
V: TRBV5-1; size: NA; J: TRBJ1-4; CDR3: ASSFQGAEEKLF
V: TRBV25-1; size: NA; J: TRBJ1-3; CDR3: ASSELGGVNTIY
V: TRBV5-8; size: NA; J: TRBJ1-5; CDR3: ASSLIPGQGIYSNQPQH
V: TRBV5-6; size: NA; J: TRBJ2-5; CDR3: ASSGNGRLETQY
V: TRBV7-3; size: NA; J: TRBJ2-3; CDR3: ASSLGSATDTQY
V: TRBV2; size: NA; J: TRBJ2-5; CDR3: ASGLRETQY
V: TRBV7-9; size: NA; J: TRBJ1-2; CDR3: ASSDRGNYGYT
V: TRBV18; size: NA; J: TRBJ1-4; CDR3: ASSPVTGRQLKLF
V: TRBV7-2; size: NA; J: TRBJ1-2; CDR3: ASSLEGGNYGYT
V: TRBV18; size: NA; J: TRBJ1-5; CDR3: ASSPAGNQPQH
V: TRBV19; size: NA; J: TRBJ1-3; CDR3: ASSRGAGATGNTIY